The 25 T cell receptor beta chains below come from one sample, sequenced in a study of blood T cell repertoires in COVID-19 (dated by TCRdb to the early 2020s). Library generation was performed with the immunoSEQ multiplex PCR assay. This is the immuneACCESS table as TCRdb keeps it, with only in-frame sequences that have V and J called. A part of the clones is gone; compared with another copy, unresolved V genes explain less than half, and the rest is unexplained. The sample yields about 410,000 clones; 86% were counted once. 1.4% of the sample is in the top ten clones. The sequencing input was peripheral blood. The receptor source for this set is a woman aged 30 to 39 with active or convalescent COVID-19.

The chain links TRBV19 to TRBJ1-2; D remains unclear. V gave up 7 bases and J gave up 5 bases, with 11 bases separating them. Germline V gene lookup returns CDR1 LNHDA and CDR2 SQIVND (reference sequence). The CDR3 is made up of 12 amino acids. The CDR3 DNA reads TGTGCCAGTATCGGCGGCTATTATGGCTACACCTTC. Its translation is CASIGGYYGYTF.

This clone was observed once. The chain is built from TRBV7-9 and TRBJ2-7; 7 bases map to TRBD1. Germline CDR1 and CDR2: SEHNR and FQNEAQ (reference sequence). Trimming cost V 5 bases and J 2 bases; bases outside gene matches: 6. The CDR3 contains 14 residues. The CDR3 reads CASSPWDSPYEQYF. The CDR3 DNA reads TGTGCCAGCAGCCCCTGGGACAGCCCCTACGAGCAGTACTTC.

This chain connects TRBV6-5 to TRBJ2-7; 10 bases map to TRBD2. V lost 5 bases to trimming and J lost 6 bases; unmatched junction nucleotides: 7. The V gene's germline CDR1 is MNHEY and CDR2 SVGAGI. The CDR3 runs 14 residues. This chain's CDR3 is CASSPGTSVSEQYF. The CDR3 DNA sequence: TGTGCCAGCAGTCCCGGGACTAGCGTTTCCGAGCAGTACTTC.

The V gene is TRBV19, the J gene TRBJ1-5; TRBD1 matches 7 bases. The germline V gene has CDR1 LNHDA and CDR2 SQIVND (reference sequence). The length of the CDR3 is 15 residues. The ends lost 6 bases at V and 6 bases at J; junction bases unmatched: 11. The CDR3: CASSSEGARGQPQHF. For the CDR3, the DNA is TGTGCCAGTAGCAGCGAGGGGGCTCGAGGTCAGCCCCAGCATTTT.

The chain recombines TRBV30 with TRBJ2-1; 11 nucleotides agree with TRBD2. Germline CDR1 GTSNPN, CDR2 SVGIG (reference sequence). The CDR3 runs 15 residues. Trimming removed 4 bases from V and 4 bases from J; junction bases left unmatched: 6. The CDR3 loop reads CAWKLLAGAYNEQFF. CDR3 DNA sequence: TGTGCCTGGAAACTACTAGCGGGAGCGTACAATGAGCAGTTCTTC. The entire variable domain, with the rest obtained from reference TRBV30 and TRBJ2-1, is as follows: SQTIHQWPATLVQPVGSPLSLECTVEGTSNPNLYWYRQAAGRGLQLLFYSVGIGQISSEVPQNLSASRPQDRQFILSSKKLLLSDSGFYLCAWKLLAGAYNEQFFGPGTRLTVL.

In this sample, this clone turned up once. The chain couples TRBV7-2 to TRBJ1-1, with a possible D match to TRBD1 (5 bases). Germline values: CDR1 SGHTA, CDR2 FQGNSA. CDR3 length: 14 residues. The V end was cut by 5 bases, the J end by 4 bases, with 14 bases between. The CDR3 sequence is CASSPRGGSTEAFF. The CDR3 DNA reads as TGTGCCAGCAGCCCCCGGGGGGGATCCACTGAAGCTTTCTTT.

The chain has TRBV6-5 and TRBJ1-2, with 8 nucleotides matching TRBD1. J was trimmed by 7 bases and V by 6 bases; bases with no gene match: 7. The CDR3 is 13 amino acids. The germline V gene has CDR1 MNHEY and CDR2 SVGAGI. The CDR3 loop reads CASRWQGAGGYTF. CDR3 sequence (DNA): TGTGCCAGCAGATGGCAGGGGGCGGGTGGCTACACCTTC.

DNA of the CDR3: TGTGCCAGCAGCCAAGATTCCGGAGATACGCAGTATTTT. It translates to CASSQDSGDTQYF. This chain links TRBV3-1 (or the pseudogene TRBV3-2) with TRBJ2-3; D not resolved. Per the germline V gene, CDR1 is LGHDT and CDR2 is YNNKEL (reference sequence). The CDR3 is 13 residues long. V lost 0 bases and J lost 5, with 6 bases in between.

CDR3 in amino acids: CASGEFGQHTNTEAFF. CDR3 coding DNA: TGTGCCAGCGGGGAGTTTGGACAGCACACGAACACTGAAGCTTTCTTT. J is TRBJ1-1 and V is TRBV25-1; D is perhaps TRBD1 (6 bases). V shed 8 bases and J shed 1 base, with 20 bases lying between them. From germline, CDR1 is MGHDK and CDR2 SYGVNS. The CDR3 has 16 amino acids.

The CDR3 spells CASSWRRNEKLFF. The DNA for the CDR3 is TGTGCCAGCAGTTGGAGGCGAAATGAAAAACTGTTTTTT. The chain joins TRBV27 to TRBJ1-4; D remains ambiguous. The CDR3 runs 13 residues. V lost 4 bases and J lost 5, with 8 bases in between. Germline V gives CDR1 MNHEY, CDR2 SMNVEV (reference sequence).

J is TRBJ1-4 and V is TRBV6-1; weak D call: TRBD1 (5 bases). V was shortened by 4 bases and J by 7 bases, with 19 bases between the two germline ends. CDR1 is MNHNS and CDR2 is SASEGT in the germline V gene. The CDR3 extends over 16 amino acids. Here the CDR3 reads CASSVVQGLLGEKLFF. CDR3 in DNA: TGTGCCAGCAGTGTCGTGCAGGGCCTCCTCGGTGAAAAACTGTTTTTT.

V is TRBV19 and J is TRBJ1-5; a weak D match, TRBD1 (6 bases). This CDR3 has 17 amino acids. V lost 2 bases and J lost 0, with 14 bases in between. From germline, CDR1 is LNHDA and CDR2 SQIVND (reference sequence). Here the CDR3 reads CASSISTGRGSNQPQHF. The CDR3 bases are TGTGCCAGTAGTATATCCACAGGGCGAGGTAGCAATCAGCCCCAGCATTTT. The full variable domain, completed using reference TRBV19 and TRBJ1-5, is DGGITQSPKYLFRKEGQNVTLSCEQNLNHDAMYWYRQDPGQGLRLIYYSQIVNDFQKGDIAEGYSVSREKKESFPLTVTSAQKNPTAFYLCASSISTGRGSNQPQHFGDGTRLSIL.

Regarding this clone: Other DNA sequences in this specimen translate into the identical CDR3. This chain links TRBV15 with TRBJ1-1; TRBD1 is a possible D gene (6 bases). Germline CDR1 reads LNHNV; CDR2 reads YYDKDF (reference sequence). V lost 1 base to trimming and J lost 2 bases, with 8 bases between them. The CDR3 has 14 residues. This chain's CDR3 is CATSRGGGNTEAFF. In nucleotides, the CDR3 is TGTGCCACCAGCAGAGGAGGGGGTAACACTGAAGCTTTCTTT. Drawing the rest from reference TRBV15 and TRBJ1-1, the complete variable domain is DAMVIQNPRYQVTQFGKPVTLSCSQTLNHNVMYWYQQKSSQAPKLLFHYYDKDFNNEADTPDNFQSRRPNTSFCFLDIRSPGLGDTAMYLCATSRGGGNTEAFFGQGTRLTVV.

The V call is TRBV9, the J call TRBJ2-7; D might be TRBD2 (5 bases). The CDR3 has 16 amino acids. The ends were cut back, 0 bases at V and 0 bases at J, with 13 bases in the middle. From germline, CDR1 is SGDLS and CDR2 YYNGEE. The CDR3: CASSVGSGIPSYEQYF. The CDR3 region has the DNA TGTGCCAGCAGCGTAGGGTCCGGGATTCCCTCCTACGAGCAGTACTTC.

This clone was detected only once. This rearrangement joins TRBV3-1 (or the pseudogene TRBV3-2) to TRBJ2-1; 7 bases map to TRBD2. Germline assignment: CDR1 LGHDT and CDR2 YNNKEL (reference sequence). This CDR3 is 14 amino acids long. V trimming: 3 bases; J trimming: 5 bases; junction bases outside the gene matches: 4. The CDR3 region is CASSQGGTDNEQFF. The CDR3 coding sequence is TGTGCCAGCAGCCAGGGGGGGACTGACAATGAGCAGTTCTTC.

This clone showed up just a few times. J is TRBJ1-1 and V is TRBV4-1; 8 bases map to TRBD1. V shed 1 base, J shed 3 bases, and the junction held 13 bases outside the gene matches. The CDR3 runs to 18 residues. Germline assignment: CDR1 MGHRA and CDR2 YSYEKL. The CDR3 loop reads CASSQVTAGGAPDTEAFF. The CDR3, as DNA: TGCGCCAGCAGCCAAGTAACGGCAGGGGGCGCCCCGGACACTGAAGCTTTCTTT.

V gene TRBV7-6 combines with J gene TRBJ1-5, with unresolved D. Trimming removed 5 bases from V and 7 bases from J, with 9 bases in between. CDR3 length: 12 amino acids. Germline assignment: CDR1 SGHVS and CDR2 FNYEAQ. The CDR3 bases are TGTGCCAGCAGCGGTGTCGGGCAGCCCCAGCATTTT. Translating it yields CASSGVGQPQHF.

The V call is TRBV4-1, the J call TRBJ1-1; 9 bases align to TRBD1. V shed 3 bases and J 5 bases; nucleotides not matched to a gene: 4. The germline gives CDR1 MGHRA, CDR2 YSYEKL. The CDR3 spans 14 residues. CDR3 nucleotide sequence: TGCGCCAGCAGCCATACAGGGGGCGGGACTGAAGCTTTCTTT. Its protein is CASSHTGGGTEAFF.

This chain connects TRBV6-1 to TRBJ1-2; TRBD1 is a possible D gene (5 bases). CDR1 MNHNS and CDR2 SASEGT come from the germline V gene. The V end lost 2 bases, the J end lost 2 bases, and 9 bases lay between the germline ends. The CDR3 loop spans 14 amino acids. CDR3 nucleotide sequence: TGTGCCAGCAGTGAACACGGGGGGAACTATGGCTACACCTTC. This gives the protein CASSEHGGNYGYTF.

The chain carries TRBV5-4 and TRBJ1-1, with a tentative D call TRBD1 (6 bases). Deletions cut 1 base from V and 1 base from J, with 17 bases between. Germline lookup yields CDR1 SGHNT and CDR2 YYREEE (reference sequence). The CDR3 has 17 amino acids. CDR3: CASSLLDRGAENTEAFF. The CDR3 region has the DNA TGTGCCAGCAGCTTGTTGGATCGGGGGGCGGAGAACACTGAAGCTTTCTTT.

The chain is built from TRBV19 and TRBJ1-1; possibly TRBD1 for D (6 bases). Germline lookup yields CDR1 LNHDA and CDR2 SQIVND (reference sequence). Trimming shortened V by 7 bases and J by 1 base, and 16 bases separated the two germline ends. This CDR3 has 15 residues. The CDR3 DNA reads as TGTGCCAGTACAGATTGGGACAACTCGAACACTGAAGCTTTCTTT. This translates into CASTDWDNSNTEAFF.

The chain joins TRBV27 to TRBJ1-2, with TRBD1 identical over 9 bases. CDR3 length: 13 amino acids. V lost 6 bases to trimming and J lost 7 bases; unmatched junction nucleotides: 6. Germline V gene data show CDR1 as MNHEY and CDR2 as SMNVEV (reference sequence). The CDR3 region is CASRDRGPFGYTF. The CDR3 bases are TGTGCCAGCAGGGACAGGGGTCCCTTTGGCTACACCTTC.

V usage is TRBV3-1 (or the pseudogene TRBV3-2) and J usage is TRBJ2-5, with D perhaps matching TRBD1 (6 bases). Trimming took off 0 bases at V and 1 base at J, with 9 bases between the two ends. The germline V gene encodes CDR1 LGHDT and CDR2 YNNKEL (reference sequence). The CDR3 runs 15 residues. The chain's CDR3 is CASSQDTGPQETQYF. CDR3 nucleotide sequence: TGTGCCAGCAGCCAAGACACAGGGCCCCAAGAGACCCAGTACTTC.

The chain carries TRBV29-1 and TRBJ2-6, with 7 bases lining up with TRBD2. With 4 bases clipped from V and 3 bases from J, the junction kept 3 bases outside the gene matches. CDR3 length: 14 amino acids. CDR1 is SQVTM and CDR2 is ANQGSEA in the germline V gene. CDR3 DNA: TGCAGCGTTGGTGGGGAGGGTGGGGCCAACGTCCTGACTTTC. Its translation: CSVGGEGGANVLTF.

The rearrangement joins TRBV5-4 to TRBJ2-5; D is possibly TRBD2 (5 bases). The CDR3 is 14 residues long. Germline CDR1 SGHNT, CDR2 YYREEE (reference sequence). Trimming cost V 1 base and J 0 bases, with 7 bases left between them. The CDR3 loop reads CASSLRGNQETQYF. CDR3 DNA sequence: TGTGCCAGCAGCTTGCGAGGGAACCAAGAGACCCAGTACTTC.